This TCR beta chain was retrieved from a study of cytomegalovirus exposure and HLA in healthy donors (dated by TCRdb to about 2017). The study in broad terms: According to a later analysis, the approximately 120 validation repertoires were produced on the same platform as the approximately 600 repertoires of the first cohort. The study aimed to test whether cataloging public T cell receptors could reveal signatures of past pathogen exposure. In addition to the first cohort of 666 subjects, a separate validation cohort of under 150 different subjects was used. The study combined high-throughput TCR immunosequencing, statistical association of individual TCRs with disease status, and machine learning to predict cytomegalovirus infection status.

Separate from the roughly 650-subject first cohort, the validation cohort of roughly 130 subjects was the group to which the donors belonged. Concerning this clone: What this receptor recognizes is not known. The input lacks base qualities; no much larger clone sits a single base away.

The library came from the immunoSEQ multiplex PCR assay. The original methods were these. A statistical classification framework was built to diagnose cytomegalovirus status from the catalog of TCR beta chain sequences. TCRdb carries this immuneACCESS record with in-frame sequences only. Its versions omit some clonotypes, under half of them owing to an unresolved V gene in the studies checked, with the rest unexplained. That table supplies the V and J calls and clone size; D and trimming were determined from the DNA. The sample data list roughly 47,000 clones, and roughly 93% of these were observed just once. Clones ranked in the top ten supply more than 2% of the sample. The paper's findings and limits, for the study overall: All 120 or so repertoires were used to score co-occurrence in the validation cohort in a later analysis, because that analysis had no HLA typing for the cohort. Most TCR sequences were observed very rarely across donors, whereas some public TCRs were present in many individuals. According to the authors, the approach could potentially be generalized to other disease states and immunological phenotypes. In vitro tests confirmed that a few of the cytomegalovirus-associated TCR beta chains recognize cytomegalovirus antigens. A later analysis found that TCRs clustered in the first cohort also tended to co-occur in the roughly 120 validation repertoires, with 94% of cluster scores above 0. In both the original and validation cohorts, the classifier was reported to diagnose cytomegalovirus status with high specificity and sensitivity. A total of 164 TCR beta chains were listed by the study as associated with cytomegalovirus.

The CDR3 sequence holds 13 residues, the cysteine and phenylalanine included. Only the CDR3 DNA is retained, 39 bases long and in frame from the first base. V is shortened by 3 bases, J by 1 base, and the region joining them spans 6 bases. The germline V gene encodes CDR1 MDHEN and CDR2 SYDVKM. The sequenced sample consisted of PBMCs. The source is a woman aged 18-29 years in good health and CMV-seronegative. Rearrangement joined TRBV28 to TRBJ1-2; no D gene call is confident. Here the CDR3 is given as CASSFPSNYGYTF. In nucleotides, the sequence is TGTGCCAGCAGTTTCCCGAGTAACTATGGCTACACCTTC.